One sample yielded the 8 T cell receptor beta chains listed below, sequenced in a study of blood T cell repertoires in COVID-19. Sequenced by immunoSEQ multiplex PCR; TCRdb stores in-frame clones only, minus some. The table records about 46,000 clones, around 83% of them present only once. The material sequenced was peripheral blood. These receptors came from a woman aged 80 or over with acute or convalescent COVID-19.

The V and J genes are TRBV4-2 and TRBJ2-1; 8 positions match TRBD2. The germline V gene has CDR1 LGHNA and CDR2 YNFKEQ. V trimming: 0 bases; J trimming: 6 bases; junction bases outside the gene matches: 10. The CDR3 is 17 residues long. CDR3 protein: CASSQDATRGALNEQFF. In DNA, the CDR3 is TGTGCCAGCAGCCAAGATGCCACGCGGGGGGCCCTCAATGAGCAGTTCTTC.

V gene TRBV6-5 combines with J gene TRBJ2-3, with D perhaps matching TRBD1 (6 bases). The CDR3 is 14 residues long. Germline V lookup: CDR1 MNHEY, CDR2 SVGAGI. The germline V and J ends were trimmed by 6 bases and 2 bases, with 12 bases remaining between them. The CDR3 spells CASRSGVPTDTQYF. DNA for the CDR3: TGTGCCAGCAGGTCAGGGGTCCCCACAGATACGCAGTATTTT.

The chain employs TRBV5-1 and TRBJ2-1; TRBD1 agrees at 8 bases. The germline V gene has CDR1 SGHRS and CDR2 YFSETQ. The CDR3 runs to 14 residues. J lost 2 bases, V lost 3 bases, and 1 base had no gene match. The CDR3 reads CASSWTGTYNEQFF. CDR3 nucleotides: TGCGCCAGCAGCTGGACAGGGACCTACAATGAGCAGTTCTTC.

The rearrangement uses TRBV2 and TRBJ2-2; possibly TRBD2 for D (6 bases). The CDR3 has 15 residues. Germline-derived CDR1 and CDR2 are SNHLY and FYNNEI. The ends were cut back, 5 bases at V and 1 base at J, with 11 bases in the middle. The CDR3 DNA reads as TGTGCCAGCAGTTATGGCGGGATGAACACCGGGGAGCTGTTTTTT. It codes for CASSYGGMNTGELFF.

The chain recombines TRBV5-1 with TRBJ2-3; D is possibly TRBD2 (5 bases). This CDR3 comprises 17 residues. V lost 7 bases and J lost 2, with 23 bases in between. Germline V gene sequence: CDR1 SGHRS, CDR2 YFSETQ. The CDR3 nucleotides are TGCGCCAGCCGGGAAGGGCTCCTAACTTCTTTCACAGATACGCAGTATTTT. This encodes CASREGLLTSFTDTQYF.

This clone was detected only once. The chain is built from TRBV3-1 (or the pseudogene TRBV3-2) and TRBJ2-7; 9 bases agree with TRBD2. Germline trimming cut 4 bases from V and 4 bases from J; bases unmatched to any gene: 8. The germline V gene encodes CDR1 LGHDT and CDR2 YNNKEL (reference sequence). CDR3 length: 15 residues. The DNA for the CDR3 is TGTGCCAGCAGCCGCGGGGGGGCGGAACTTTACGAGCAGTACTTC. Translating it yields CASSRGGAELYEQYF.

This chain connects TRBV5-5 to TRBJ1-6; 7 positions agree with TRBD1. Trimming at V came to 6 bases and at J to 0 bases, leaving 9 bases not matched to a gene. CDR1 and CDR2 from the germline V gene are SGHKS and YYEKEE (reference sequence). The CDR3 sequence is 17 residues long. DNA for the CDR3: TGTGCCAGCATCGAGGTGACAGGGAGCTCCTATAATTCACCCCTCCACTTT. Its protein is CASIEVTGSSYNSPLHF.

The chain uses TRBV3-1 (or the pseudogene TRBV3-2) and TRBJ1-1, with 7 bases matching TRBD1. There are 14 residues in the CDR3. From germline, CDR1 is LGHDT and CDR2 YNNKEL (reference sequence). V trimming: 6 bases; J trimming: 0 bases; junction bases outside the gene matches: 4. The chain's CDR3 is CASRPGQMNTEAFF. DNA for the CDR3: TGTGCCAGCAGACCGGGACAGATGAACACTGAAGCTTTCTTT.